The entry below gives a single T cell receptor (beta chain) sequence along with its context. Here immunoSEQ multiplex PCR was the method, and the copy in TCRdb shows in-frame clones only, minus some. This table holds about 31,000 clones, approximately 90% found once. The V segment lost 4 bases and the J segment 3 bases; nucleotides outside the gene matches: 6. Germline V gene lookup returns CDR1 PRHDT and CDR2 FYEKMQ (reference sequence). The CDR3 has 15 residues. The data were obtained in a study of T cell changes during pregnancy in multiple sclerosis. The sequence came from a female donor with multiple sclerosis, enrolled in a pregnancy study. The rearrangement joins TRBV13 to TRBJ2-7, with 10 bases aligning to TRBD2. This sample comprised CD8+ T cells from peripheral blood mononuclear cells, obtained in the second trimester of pregnancy. The CDR3 sequence: CASSSPGLAHYEQYF. In nucleotides, the CDR3 is TGTGCCAGCAGCTCCCCGGGACTAGCGCACTACGAGCAGTACTTC.